This T cell receptor (beta chain) was captured by sequencing in a study of type 1 regulatory T cells. About the study: This in vitro CD4 product, T-allo10, is enriched for Tr1 cells and alloantigen-specific. Study-level results: Tr1 cells had a more restricted TCR repertoire than non-Tr1 cells.

TCRdb redid the calling of the reads with MiXCR, one entry per CDR3 protein. The table shows tens of thousands of distinct CDR3 sequences, with approximately 60% occurring only once. This CDR3 has 17 residues. Germline CDR1 and CDR2: KGHSH and LQKENI. Trimming removed 3 bases at V and 6 bases at J, with 22 bases between. This clonotype turned up a few times. Its antigen is as yet unknown. This receptor was taken from a human donor in good health. The V gene is TRBV18, the J gene TRBJ2-3, with a possible D match to TRBD2 (5 bases). The sample consisted of cultured non-Tr1 T cells, either the whole culture or a sorted T cell fraction (not recorded which). The CDR3: CASSPDISAEEWDTQYF. CDR3 bases: TGTGCCAGCTCACCGGATATTTCGGCGGAGGAATGGGATACGCAGTATTTT.